The 22 T cell receptor beta chains below all came from one sample that was sequenced in a study of blood T cell repertoires in COVID-19. Profiled with immunoSEQ multiplex PCR; TCRdb holds only in-frame clones, not every one. The repertoire holds approximately 110,000 clones, with around 85% as singletons. The sample was peripheral blood. All receptors come from a man aged 50-60 years with acute or convalescent COVID-19.

The chain recombines TRBV30 with TRBJ1-1; D unclear. The CDR3 length is 10 residues. CDR1 GTSNPN and CDR2 SVGIG come from the germline V gene (reference sequence). The V end lost 3 bases, the J end lost 8 bases, and 7 bases lay between the germline ends. The CDR3 sequence: CAWSHMEAFF. CDR3 bases: TGTGCCTGGAGCCACATGGAAGCTTTCTTT. The full variable domain, in which reference TRBV30 and TRBJ1-1 provide the parts outside the CDR3, is SQTIHQWPATLVQPVGSPLSLECTVEGTSNPNLYWYRQAAGRGLQLLFYSVGIGQISSEVPQNLSASRPQDRQFILSSKKLLLSDSGFYLCAWSHMEAFFGQGTRLTVV.

The chain couples TRBV9 to TRBJ1-3; 7 bases match TRBD1. Germline trimming cut 4 bases from V and 8 bases from J; bases unmatched to any gene: 9. CDR1 SGDLS and CDR2 YYNGEE come from the germline V gene. This CDR3 spans 14 amino acids. As DNA, the CDR3 is TGTGCCAGCAGCACCCGACAGGGTGTGGACACCATATATTTT. Residues: CASSTRQGVDTIYF.

V and J are TRBV5-1 and TRBJ2-3; 11 bases map to TRBD2. Germline V CDR1 and CDR2: SGHRS, YFSETQ. The CDR3 sequence is 15 residues long. J gave up 12 bases and V 0 bases, and 9 bases lay outside the gene matches. The CDR3 is CASSLEPSGGIPQYF. CDR3 coding DNA: TGCGCCAGCAGCTTGGAACCTAGCGGGGGGATCCCTCAGTATTTT.

Written as DNA, the CDR3 is TGTGCCAGCAGCGACTACCCCGGGACAGTAAAAAACATTCAGTACTTC. It yields the protein CASSDYPGTVKNIQYF. The chain is built from TRBV2 and TRBJ2-4; 7 bases are a match to TRBD1. This CDR3 is 16 amino acids long. Losses at the gene ends were 6 bases for V and 4 bases for J; bases not matched to a gene: 12. CDR1 and CDR2 (germline): SNHLY, FYNNEI.

The J gene is TRBJ2-5, the V gene TRBV7-3; D gene uncertain. This CDR3 comprises 14 residues. V was trimmed by 1 base and J by 2 bases, leaving 8 bases between them. Germline V gene lookup returns CDR1 SGHTA and CDR2 FQGTGA. This CDR3 reads CASSLRANQETQYF. The DNA of the CDR3 is TGTGCCAGCAGCTTAAGAGCAAATCAAGAGACCCAGTACTTC.

This chain uses TRBV3-1 (or the pseudogene TRBV3-2) with TRBJ2-3, with TRBD2 matching over 9 bases. From germline, CDR1 is LGHDT and CDR2 YNNKEL (reference sequence). After removal of 5 bases from V and 0 bases from J, the junction contained 6 bases not matched to a gene. This CDR3 contains 16 residues. The CDR3 region has the DNA TGTGCCAGCAGCAGTTTGACTAGCGGAAGCACAGATACGCAGTATTTT. The encoded protein is CASSSLTSGSTDTQYF.

The chain is built from TRBV7-3 and TRBJ1-2; D possibly corresponds to TRBD1 (5 bases). The V and J ends lost 5 bases and 6 bases respectively, with 13 bases between them. Germline CDR1 and CDR2: SGHTA and FQGTGA. CDR3 length: 13 amino acids. The CDR3 protein is CASSASVGDGYTF. The CDR3, as DNA: TGTGCCAGCAGCGCTTCAGTAGGGGATGGCTACACCTTC.

J is TRBJ1-6 and V is TRBV5-4; TRBD1 agrees at 10 bases. This CDR3 region has 16 residues. J lost 7 bases, V lost 0 bases, and 4 bases had no gene match. Per the germline V gene, CDR1 is SGHNT and CDR2 is YYREEE (reference sequence). This CDR3 reads CASSLVTGGVNSPLHF. The CDR3 DNA follows: TGTGCCAGCAGCTTGGTGACAGGGGGCGTGAATTCACCCCTCCACTTT. The complete variable domain, with remaining parts taken from reference TRBV5-4 and TRBJ1-6, reads ETGVTQSPTHLIKTRGQQVTLRCSSQSGHNTVSWYQQALGQGPQFIFQYYREEENGRGNFPPRFSGLQFPNYSSELNVNALELDDSALYLCASSLVTGGVNSPLHFGNGTRLTVT.

The chain has TRBV28 and TRBJ1-3, with D tentatively TRBD1 (6 bases). Germline V gene data show CDR1 as MDHEN and CDR2 as SYDVKM. This CDR3 comprises 13 residues. The V end was cut by 6 bases, the J end by 3 bases, with 9 bases between. CDR3 amino acids: CASSWDNGNTIYF. Written as DNA, the CDR3 is TGTGCCAGCAGCTGGGACAATGGAAACACCATATATTTT.

The chain has TRBV28 and TRBJ1-1, with a possible D match to TRBD1 (5 bases). The CDR3 sequence is 13 residues long. The germline V and J ends were trimmed by 3 bases and 2 bases, with 7 bases remaining between them. CDR1 and CDR2 from the germline V gene are MDHEN and SYDVKM. Written as DNA, the CDR3 is TGTGCCAGCAGTTTCAGGGCTAACACTGAAGCTTTCTTT. Protein: CASSFRANTEAFF.

This chain joins TRBV27 and TRBJ1-6; D not certain. The CDR3 totals 14 residues. Germline loops: CDR1 MNHEY, CDR2 SMNVEV (reference sequence). Trimming cost V 4 bases and J 2 bases, with 6 bases left between them. Written as DNA, the CDR3 is TGTGCCAGCAGTTCCGGGGCCTATAATTCACCCCTCCACTTT. Residues: CASSSGAYNSPLHF.

This clone was found a few times. CDR3 amino acids: CASSSGEVTYNEQFF. Written as DNA, the CDR3 is TGTGCCAGCAGCTCCGGGGAGGTTACCTACAATGAGCAGTTCTTC. This chain links TRBV11-3 with TRBJ2-1; TRBD2 might be the D (6 bases). The CDR3 length is 15 residues. Trimming shortened V by 4 bases and J by 2 bases, and 12 bases separated the two germline ends. Looked up from germline, CDR1 is SGHNT and CDR2 is YENEEA.

The chain has TRBV4-1 and TRBJ2-3; possibly TRBD2 for D (6 bases). CDR3 length: 14 amino acids. The germline CDR1 and CDR2 sequences are MGHRA and YSYEKL. V lost 4 bases to trimming and J lost 5 bases, with 13 bases between them. The CDR3: CASSPLGGLDTQYF. CDR3 coding DNA: TGCGCCAGCAGCCCCCTGGGGGGTTTAGATACGCAGTATTTT.

The chain employs TRBV4-1 and TRBJ2-2; 7 nucleotides match TRBD1. The CDR3 covers 15 residues. Germline assignment: CDR1 MGHRA and CDR2 YSYEKL. V shed 4 bases and J 5 bases; nucleotides not matched to a gene: 7. This chain's CDR3 is CASSPRQGGTGELFF. The CDR3 nucleotides read TGCGCCAGCAGCCCCCGACAGGGCGGAACCGGGGAGCTGTTTTTT.

This clone was observed a single time. This chain links TRBV2 with TRBJ2-3; TRBD2 aligns across 10 bases. V dropped 5 bases and J dropped 2; count of bases not matched to a gene: 7. The CDR3 is made up of 16 amino acids. Germline CDR1 reads SNHLY; CDR2 reads FYNNEI. CDR3 DNA sequence: TGTGCCAGCAGTCGTCTAGCGGGGGTTACCACAGATACGCAGTATTTT. This translates into CASSRLAGVTTDTQYF.

The chain links TRBV5-6 to TRBJ2-5; 9 bases are a match to TRBD2. Germline V gives CDR1 SGHDT, CDR2 YYEEEE. V dropped 4 bases and J dropped 3; count of bases not matched to a gene: 10. The CDR3 totals 16 residues. This CDR3 reads CASSLIFGGGEETQYF. Written as DNA, the CDR3 is TGTGCCAGCAGCCTGATTTTTGGCGGGGGGGAAGAGACCCAGTACTTC. Together with reference TRBV5-6 and TRBJ2-5, the CDR3 gives the full variable domain: DAGVTQSPTHLIKTRGQQVTLRCSPKSGHDTVSWYQQALGQGPQFIFQYYEEEERQRGNFPDRFSGHQFPNYSSELNVNALLLGDSALYLCASSLIFGGGEETQYFGPGTRLLVL.

The chain links TRBV10-3 to TRBJ1-2; D ambiguous. Trimming cost V 2 bases and J 0 bases, with 7 bases left between them. CDR1 and CDR2 (germline): ENHRY, SYGVKD. The CDR3 runs to 14 residues. This CDR3 is CAISETAANYGYTF. The CDR3 bases are TGTGCCATCAGTGAGACAGCAGCTAACTATGGCTACACCTTC.

The CDR3 loop reads CASSSGTGIGYTF. The CDR3 nucleotides read TGTGCCAGCAGTTCCGGGACAGGGATTGGCTACACCTTC. The chain links TRBV6-5 to TRBJ1-2; TRBD1 aligns across 9 bases. CDR1 is MNHEY and CDR2 is SVGAGI in the germline V gene. This CDR3 comprises 13 residues. J was trimmed by 7 bases and V by 4 bases; bases with no gene match: 4.

Only one count was recorded for this clone. V and J are TRBV4-1 and TRBJ2-1; 7 bases line up with TRBD2. Trimming at V came to 4 bases and at J to 3 bases, leaving 6 bases not matched to a gene. Germline CDR1 and CDR2: MGHRA and YSYEKL. The CDR3 contains 15 residues. This CDR3 reads CASSPSGTNYNEQFF. The DNA of the CDR3 is TGCGCCAGCAGCCCTTCCGGGACTAACTACAATGAGCAGTTCTTC.

The rearrangement links TRBV7-6 to TRBJ2-1; 10 bases map to TRBD1. J lost 6 bases, V lost 8 bases, and 10 bases had no gene match. CDR3 size: 15 residues. CDR1 and CDR2 (germline): SGHVS, FNYEAQ. The chain's CDR3 is CASGSAGTGVNEQFF. As DNA, the CDR3 is TGTGCCAGCGGCTCGGCCGGGACAGGGGTCAATGAGCAGTTCTTC.

V is TRBV19 and J is TRBJ1-2; a possible D gene is TRBD1 (5 bases). CDR1 and CDR2 (germline): LNHDA, SQIVND (reference sequence). V lost 6 bases and J 0 bases, leaving 8 bases between the germline ends. This CDR3 is 13 amino acids long. The CDR3 DNA reads as TGTGCCAGTAGGGGGCCAGCTAACTATGGCTACACCTTC. Its protein product is CASRGPANYGYTF.

The rearrangement links TRBV3-1 (or the pseudogene TRBV3-2) to TRBJ1-4; possibly TRBD1 for D (6 bases). This CDR3 is 14 amino acids long. Germline V gene lookup returns CDR1 LGHDT and CDR2 YNNKEL (reference sequence). Trimming cost V 5 bases and J 8 bases, with 15 bases left between them. The chain's CDR3 is CASSWGSGQEKLFF. Here the CDR3 DNA reads TGTGCCAGCAGCTGGGGGTCCGGACAGGAAAAACTGTTTTTT.